The clone carrying this T cell receptor (beta chain) came up many times. Its antigen is undetermined. TCRdb redid the calling of the multiplex PCR reads with MiXCR, one entry per CDR3 protein. The sample lists over 130,000 distinct CDR3 sequences; 30% to 35% were seen once. Germline CDR1 is SGHTA and CDR2 is FQGNSA. There are 16 residues in the CDR3. Trimming removed 5 bases from V and 1 base from J; junction bases left unmatched: 8. These data come from a study of breast tumors, draining lymph nodes, adjacent tissues. Axillary draining lymph nodes of breast cancer patients supplied the node samples. Points from the study as a whole: Tumor and nontumor repertoires were significantly more similar in luminal-like than in basal-like breast cancer. Tumor T cell lymph node origin was a supported hypothesis, not proven. Findings are consistent with lymph node origin and intratumoral expansion of most tumor T cells. Tumor repertoires ranked between lymph nodes and nontumor tissue in diversity, with V and J gene preferences.

The sequence was collected from a female donor with breast cancer. Some clones in this sample may be carry-over from other donors' samples. Sequenced sample: axillary lymph node tissue. The gene calls are TRBV7-2 and TRBJ1-5; the match to TRBD1 covers 7 bases. In DNA, the CDR3 is TGTGCCAGCAGCCAAACCGGGACAGCGAGCAATCAGCCCCAGCATTTT. Encoded protein: CASSQTGTASNQPQHF. Filled out from reference TRBV7-2 and TRBJ1-5, the complete variable domain reads GAGVSQSPSNKVTEKGKDVELRCDPISGHTALYWYRQSLGQGLEFLIYFQGNSAPDKSGLPSDRFSAERTGGSVSTLTIQRTQQEDSAVYLCASSQTGTASNQPQHFGDGTRLSIL.